This TCR beta chain was found in a study of identical twins. Study findings and constraints: Weaker excess twin sharing was seen among beta out-of-frame sequences.

Of note for this clonotype: The antigen remains undetermined.

With V trimmed by 3 bases and J by 5 bases, 3 bases remained unmatched. From germline, CDR1 is DFQATT and CDR2 SNEGSKA (reference sequence). The CDR3 spans 13 residues. A single record per CDR3 protein comes from TCRdb applying MiXCR to the 5' RACE reads. The data hold about 470,000 distinct CDR3 sequences, with more than 20% observed a single time. The same data also went into a second study, on T cells expressing NK-cell markers.

Sequenced sample: CD4+ T cells sorted from blood. This chain links TRBV20-1 with TRBJ2-1, with 8 bases identical to TRBD2. This receptor was taken from a woman between 18 and 29 years old in good health. The DNA of the CDR3 is TGCAGTGCTAGTACTAGCGGAGACAATGAGCAGTTCTTC. It codes for CSASTSGDNEQFF.